The 21 T cell receptor beta chains in this list originate from one sample, sequenced in a study of blood T cell repertoires in COVID-19. Data came from immunoSEQ multiplex PCR; TCRdb stores just in-frame clones and leaves some out. This table has 310,000 or so clones, 86% appearing once. Sequenced material: peripheral blood. The receptors were sampled from a woman aged 25 to 39 who had recovered from COVID-19.

The chain has TRBV18 and TRBJ1-5; D is unresolved. V lost 9 bases to trimming and J lost 5 bases, with 20 bases between them. The CDR3 runs to 15 residues. CDR1 and CDR2 from the germline V gene are KGHSH and LQKENI. CDR3 bases: TGTGCCAGTTCCTTGTGGTCGGGAGGGCATCAGCCCCAGCATTTT. It codes for CASSLWSGGHQPQHF. Based on the CDR3 plus reference TRBV18 and TRBJ1-5, the full variable domain is NAGVMQNPRHLVRRRGQEARLRCSPMKGHSHVYWYRQLPEEGLKFMVYLQKENIIDESGMPKERFSAEFPKEGPSILRIQQVVRGDSAAYFCASSLWSGGHQPQHFGDGTRLSIL.

Notes on this clone: Since a much larger clone is just one base distant, this may be a read error. V is TRBV6-6 and J is TRBJ1-1; D not resolved. CDR1 and CDR2 from the germline V gene are MNHNY and SVGAGI (reference sequence). Trimming took off 4 bases at V and 4 bases at J, with 4 bases between the two ends. This CDR3 has 11 residues. The CDR3 here is CASSSGTEAFF. The CDR3 DNA follows: TGTGCCAGCAGTTCGGGCACTGAAGCTTTCTTT.

The chain recombines TRBV6-4 with TRBJ2-5; the match to TRBD2 covers 7 bases. V lost 7 bases and J lost 3; bases outside the gene matches: 14. The CDR3 extends over 16 amino acids. Per germline, CDR1 MRHNA and CDR2 SNTAGT. The CDR3, as DNA: TGTGCCAGCAATCCCCCTAGCGGAGTTCCGGAAGAGACCCAGTACTTC. Its translation is CASNPPSGVPEETQYF.

The chain is built from TRBV29-1 and TRBJ2-5, with TRBD2 identical over 8 bases. The J call is uncertain, as TRBJ2-7 better fits the DNA end. This CDR3 has 14 residues. The germline gives CDR1 SQVTM, CDR2 ANQGSEA. The CDR3 here is CSVPSGRDSYEQYF. CDR3 nucleotides: TGCAGCGTTCCCAGCGGGAGAGATTCCTACGAGCAGTACTTC.

The chain recombines TRBV6-5 with TRBJ2-7; perhaps TRBD2 as D (5 bases). V was shortened by 9 bases and J by 2 bases, with 14 bases between the two germline ends. Germline CDR1 reads MNHEY; CDR2 reads SVGAGI. CDR3 size: 13 residues. CDR3 amino acids: CASRGLDPYEQYF. Here the CDR3 DNA reads TGTGCCAGTAGAGGGTTGGACCCCTACGAGCAGTACTTC.

This clone showed up just once. The chain has TRBV6-2 or TRBV6-3 and TRBJ1-2; D gene ambiguous. Deletions cut 5 bases from V and 1 base from J, with 5 bases between. CDR3 length equals 12 residues. The germline V gene encodes CDR1 MNHEY and CDR2 SVGEGT. CDR3 DNA: TGTGCCAGCAGTAACAGTAACTATGGCTACACCTTC. Translated: CASSNSNYGYTF.

The chain recombines TRBV7-2 with TRBJ1-1; D remains ambiguous. From germline, CDR1 is SGHTA and CDR2 FQGNSA. The CDR3 has 11 residues. Trimming pared 0 bases from V and 12 bases from J, leaving 8 bases between. The chain's CDR3 is CASSLARGSFF. CDR3 DNA: TGTGCCAGCAGCTTAGCACGCGGTTCTTTCTTT.

The rearrangement joins TRBV6-5 to TRBJ1-4, with D perhaps matching TRBD1 (5 bases). V shed 0 bases and J shed 2 bases, with 7 bases lying between them. This CDR3 spans 15 amino acids. Germline CDR1 reads MNHEY; CDR2 reads SVGAGI. The CDR3 DNA follows: TGTGCCAGCAGTTACTCAGGGGATACTAATGAAAAACTGTTTTTT. It specifies CASSYSGDTNEKLFF.

This rearrangement joins TRBV5-1 to TRBJ2-5; D is ambiguous. Trimming pared 6 bases from V and 2 bases from J, leaving 14 bases between. Germline V gives CDR1 SGHRS, CDR2 YFSETQ. The length of the CDR3 is 14 residues. The DNA of the CDR3 is TGCGCCAGCACCCCAGGCAGGCTGCAAGAGACCCAGTACTTC. Protein sequence: CASTPGRLQETQYF.

The rearrangement links TRBV5-8 to TRBJ2-3; 11 bases fit TRBD2. This CDR3 has 17 amino acids. Germline CDR1 and CDR2: SGHTS and YDEGEE. Trimming at V came to 3 bases and at J to 5 bases, leaving 11 bases not matched to a gene. Here the CDR3 reads CASSSLQLAGVLDTQYF. The CDR3 coding sequence is TGTGCCAGCAGCTCGCTTCAACTAGCGGGAGTTCTAGATACGCAGTATTTT.

The V gene is TRBV4-2, the J gene TRBJ2-7; TRBD2 is a possible D gene (7 bases). From germline, CDR1 is LGHNA and CDR2 YNFKEQ. The V end was cut by 0 bases, the J end by 7 bases, with 16 bases between. The CDR3 covers 15 residues. The CDR3: CASSQDGGGAKEQYF. Written as DNA, the CDR3 is TGTGCCAGCAGCCAAGATGGAGGGGGGGCAAAGGAGCAGTACTTC.

The CDR3 sequence is CASSPDRGKAFF. DNA of the CDR3: TGTGCCAGCAGTCCCGACAGGGGTAAAGCTTTCTTT. The chain links TRBV7-9 to TRBJ1-1, with 8 bases that match TRBD1. The trim removed 6 bases at V and 9 bases at J, leaving 6 bases unmatched. The length of the CDR3 is 12 residues. CDR1 and CDR2 (germline): SEHNR, FQNEAQ (reference sequence).

The chain links TRBV6-5 to TRBJ1-2; 7 nucleotides match TRBD1. J lost 5 bases, V lost 6 bases, and 3 bases had no gene match. The CDR3 spans 12 residues. Germline V gives CDR1 MNHEY, CDR2 SVGAGI. DNA of the CDR3: TGTGCCAGCAGCGGCAGGGGGTATGGCTACACCTTC. Its protein is CASSGRGYGYTF.

The chain combines TRBV7-2 with TRBJ2-3; 8 bases are a match to TRBD1. V gave up 6 bases and J gave up 6 bases; unmatched junction bases: 8. From germline, CDR1 is SGHTA and CDR2 FQGNSA. The CDR3 covers 14 residues. The CDR3 DNA sequence: TGTGCCAGCAGGCGGACAGGGCCCGGGGATACGCAGTATTTT. It specifies CASRRTGPGDTQYF.

This sequence joins TRBV23-1 and TRBJ2-3; D is perhaps TRBD1 (5 bases). TRBV23-1 is recorded as an ORF, its role being uncertain. The CDR3 has 19 residues. V lost 2 bases to trimming and J lost 0 bases, with 21 bases between them. CDR3 DNA sequence: TGCGCCAGCAGTCAAAAAACTTTCCCCGGACATGCTAGCACAGATACGCAGTATTTT. Amino acid sequence: CASSQKTFPGHASTDTQYF.

The chain combines TRBV14 with TRBJ2-2; 7 bases match TRBD1. V was clipped by 2 bases and J by 6 bases; unmatched bases: 6. This CDR3 spans 15 amino acids. Germline V gene lookup returns CDR1 SGHDN and CDR2 FVKESK. CDR3 in amino acids: CASSQLQGIPGELFF. In DNA, the CDR3 is TGTGCCAGCAGCCAACTACAGGGGATCCCCGGGGAGCTGTTTTTT.

This clone has a single count. This chain connects TRBV14 to TRBJ1-2, with TRBD1 matching 8 bases. Germline CDR1 is SGHDN and CDR2 is FVKESK. V shed 3 bases, J shed 2 bases, and the junction held 20 bases outside the gene matches. This CDR3 region has 20 residues. The CDR3 DNA reads as TGTGCCAGCAGCCATGATCCCAGAAGTCAGGGGGCGAGTGCCAACTATGGCTACACCTTC. This translates into CASSHDPRSQGASANYGYTF.

V usage is TRBV11-2 and J usage is TRBJ2-3; TRBD2 matches at 10 bases. Germline CDR1 reads SGHAT; CDR2 reads FQNNGV. J gave up 5 bases and V 1 base, and 6 bases lay outside the gene matches. The CDR3 spans 16 residues. The CDR3 DNA sequence: TGTGCCAGCAGCTTAGTAGCGGGGGGCCGTGGAGATACGCAGTATTTT. It specifies CASSLVAGGRGDTQYF.

The chain employs TRBV30 and TRBJ1-3; a possible D gene is TRBD1 (5 bases). Germline CDR1 reads GTSNPN; CDR2 reads SVGIG (reference sequence). V was clipped by 3 bases and J by 1 base, with 10 bases between them. The CDR3 covers 14 residues. CDR3 protein: CAWSDRFSGNTIYF. DNA for the CDR3: TGTGCCTGGAGCGACAGATTTTCTGGAAACACCATATATTTT.

The sample holds a few counts of this clone. The chain combines TRBV28 with TRBJ2-1; D perhaps matches TRBD1 (6 bases). Trimming took off 3 bases at V and 0 bases at J, with 9 bases between the two ends. The germline gives CDR1 MDHEN, CDR2 SYDVKM. The CDR3 runs 15 residues. CDR3 residues: CASSFTGLSYNEQFF. In DNA, the CDR3 is TGTGCCAGCAGTTTTACAGGGCTCTCCTACAATGAGCAGTTCTTC.

CDR3 DNA sequence: TGTGCCAGCAGCCCCCGGGGAAACTATGGCTACACCTTC. Its protein is CASSPRGNYGYTF. The J gene is TRBJ1-2, the V gene TRBV5-6; D remains unclear. The V end lost 4 bases, the J end lost 2 bases, and 9 bases lay between the germline ends. CDR3 length: 13 residues. From germline, CDR1 is SGHDT and CDR2 YYEEEE.